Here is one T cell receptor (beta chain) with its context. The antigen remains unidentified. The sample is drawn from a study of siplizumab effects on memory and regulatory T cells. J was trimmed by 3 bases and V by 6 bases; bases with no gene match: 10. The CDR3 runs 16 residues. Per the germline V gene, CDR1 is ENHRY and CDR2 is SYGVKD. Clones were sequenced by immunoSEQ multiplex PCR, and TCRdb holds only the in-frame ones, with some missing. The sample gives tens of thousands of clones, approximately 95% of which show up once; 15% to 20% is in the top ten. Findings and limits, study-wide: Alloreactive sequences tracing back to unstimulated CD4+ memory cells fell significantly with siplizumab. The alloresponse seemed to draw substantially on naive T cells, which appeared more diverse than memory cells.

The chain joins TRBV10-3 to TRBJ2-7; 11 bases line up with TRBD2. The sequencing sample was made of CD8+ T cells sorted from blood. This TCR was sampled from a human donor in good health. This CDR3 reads CAISPTSGESHYEQYF. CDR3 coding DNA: TGTGCCATCAGCCCGACTAGCGGGGAGTCCCACTACGAGCAGTACTTC.